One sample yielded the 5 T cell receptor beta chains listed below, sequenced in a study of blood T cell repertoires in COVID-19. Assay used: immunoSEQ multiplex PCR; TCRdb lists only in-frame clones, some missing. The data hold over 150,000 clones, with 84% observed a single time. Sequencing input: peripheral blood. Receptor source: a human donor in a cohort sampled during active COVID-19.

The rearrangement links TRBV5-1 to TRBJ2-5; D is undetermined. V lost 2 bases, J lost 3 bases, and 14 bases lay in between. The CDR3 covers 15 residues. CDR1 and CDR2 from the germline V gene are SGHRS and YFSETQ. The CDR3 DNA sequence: TGCGCCAGCAGCTTTGAGTCGGAGATAAAAGAGACCCAGTACTTC. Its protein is CASSFESEIKETQYF. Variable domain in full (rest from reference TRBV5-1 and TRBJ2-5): KAGVTQTPRYLIKTRGQQVTLSCSPISGHRSVSWYQQTPGQGLQFLFEYFSETQRNKGNFPGRFSGRQFSNSRSEMNVSTLELGDSALYLCASSFESEIKETQYFGPGTRLLVL.

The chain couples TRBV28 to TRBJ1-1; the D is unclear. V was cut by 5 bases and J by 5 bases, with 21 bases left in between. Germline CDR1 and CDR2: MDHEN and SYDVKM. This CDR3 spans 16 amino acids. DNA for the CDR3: TGTGCCAGCAGTCTGCGAGTGTTGCGGGAGGAAACTGAAGCTTTCTTT. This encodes CASSLRVLREETEAFF.

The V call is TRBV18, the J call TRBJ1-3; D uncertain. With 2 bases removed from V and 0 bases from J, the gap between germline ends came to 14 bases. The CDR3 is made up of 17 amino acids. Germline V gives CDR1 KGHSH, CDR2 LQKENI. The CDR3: CASSPAVVVLSGNTIYF. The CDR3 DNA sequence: TGTGCCAGCTCACCAGCAGTCGTGGTGCTCTCTGGAAACACCATATATTTT.

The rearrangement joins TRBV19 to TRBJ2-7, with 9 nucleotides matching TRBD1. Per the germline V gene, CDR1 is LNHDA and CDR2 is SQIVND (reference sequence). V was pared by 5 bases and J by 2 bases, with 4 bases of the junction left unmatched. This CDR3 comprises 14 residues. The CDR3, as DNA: TGTGCCAGTAGTGCACGGGACAGGGCCTACGAGCAGTACTTC. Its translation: CASSARDRAYEQYF.

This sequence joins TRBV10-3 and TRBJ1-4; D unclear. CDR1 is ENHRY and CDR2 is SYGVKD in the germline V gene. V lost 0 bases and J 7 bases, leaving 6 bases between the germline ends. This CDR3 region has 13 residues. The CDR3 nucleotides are TGTGCCATCAGTGAGTCTGGCATTGAAAAACTGTTTTTT. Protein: CAISESGIEKLFF.